A single T cell receptor (beta chain) is shown here with its context. Its antigen is not identified. The CDR3 runs to 13 residues. CDR1 is KGHSH, CDR2 LQKENI, per germline. V lost 4 bases and J lost 11, with 14 bases in between. These data belong to a study of PD-L1 blockade in urothelial cancer. Turning to the study itself: Males with bladder-origin urothelial cancer made up about 90% of the 29 patients. Prior exposure to chemotherapy in patients amounted to 0 to 3 regimens received. The study recovered a median of around 130,000 T cells per blood sample.

General study findings and limits: Prediction of better survival came from below-median pretreatment blood TCR clonality.

Measured with immunoSEQ multiplex PCR; TCRdb has only the in-frame clones, and not every one. The sample shows approximately 41,000 clones, just under 85% of them seen only once. As to time point: pretreatment peripheral blood. The chain links TRBV18 to TRBJ1-4; no reliable D call. Sample: PBMCs, taken around atezolizumab (anti-PD-L1) treatment. The receptor was derived from a man at least 80 years old with urothelial cancer. The CDR3: CASSLSGVGKLFF. CDR3 DNA sequence: TGTGCCAGCTCACTGTCCGGGGTGGGGAAACTGTTTTTT.